At least ten counts were recorded for the clone carrying this T cell receptor beta chain. The sample is drawn from a study of regulatory T cells in long-lasting Graves disease. The CDR3 has 15 amino acids. V was pared by 6 bases and J by 1 base, with 14 bases between. Germline V lookup: CDR1 LNHDA, CDR2 SQIVND (reference sequence). The time point here: newly diagnosed GD, antithyroid drugs for less than 3 months. From RNA extracted from PBMCs, the TCR library was made. The authors built TCR beta libraries using iRepertoire HTBI primers and Arm-PCR of CDR3 regions. TCRdb ran MiXCR on the multiplex PCR reads and lists one entry per CDR3 protein. The sample yields about 220,000 distinct CDR3 sequences, approximately 18% seen once. A further study also used this sample, focusing on T cells in Graves' hyperthyroidism and ophthalmopathy.

The TCR comes from a woman between 25 and 40 years old with Graves disease. This material consisted of peripheral blood mononuclear cells (PBMCs), taken at new diagnosis, from a patient treated with antithyroid drugs. The chain joins TRBV19 to TRBJ2-3, with D tentatively TRBD1 or TRBD2 (5 bases each). The CDR3 DNA follows: TGTGCCAGTAGGTCCCGGGACGGTGGCACAGATACGCAGTATTTT. Translation gives CASRSRDGGTDTQYF.